This TCR beta chain emerged from a study of blood T cell repertoires in COVID-19. Overall study context: The United States, Italy and Spain provided the acute and convalescent COVID-19 samples.

Original handling: Scientists estimated how many nucleated cells there were by amplifying reference gene primers. Profiled with immunoSEQ multiplex PCR; TCRdb holds only in-frame clones, not every one. The DNA was the basis for D and trimming; V, J and clone size are from that table. The sample has about 180,000 clones; 70% to 90% are singletons. CDR3 size: 15 residues. Germline CDR1 is LGHNA and CDR2 is YSLEER. The germline V and J ends were trimmed by 0 bases and 5 bases, with 13 bases remaining between them. This clonotype was sampled from a man aged 18 to 29 who had recovered from COVID-19. The chain couples TRBV4-3 to TRBJ2-5; maybe TRBD2 (7 bases). What was sequenced was peripheral blood. The CDR3 DNA sequence: TGCGCCAGCAGCCAAGAAGGCGGCGGGGGCGAGACCCAGTACTTC. Its protein product is CASSQEGGGGETQYF.